Listed below are T cell receptor beta chains from one sample, sequenced in a study of blood T cells in healthy people across ages. MiXCR, run by TCRdb on the 5' RACE reads, gives a single entry per CDR3 protein. The sample has some 900,000 distinct CDR3 sequences, about 48% seen once. The sequenced material came from blood. Receptors originate from a man aged 25-45 years in good health. Both conserved end residues are part of each CDR3. Each record gives: clone size, CDR3 length, V gene, D gene, J gene, CDR3 protein, CDR3 DNA. D genes are given only for firm matches. Not all rows give a size; the values are once, few, many and, for expanded clones, a class.

few,15,TRBV15,TRBD2,TRBJ2-1,CATSRDLAEGNEQFF,TGTGCCACCAGCAGAGATCTAGCGGAGGGCAATGAGCAGTTCTTC
-,18,TRBV9,TRBD1,TRBJ2-1,CASRPDPGTGFAYNEQFF,TGTGCCAGCAGACCCGACCCCGGGACAGGGTTCGCCTACAATGAGCAGTTCTTC
-,13,TRBV24-1,-,TRBJ1-1,CATSAPTGPEAFF,TGTGCCACCAGTGCCCCGACAGGACCTGAAGCTTTCTTT
few,15,TRBV6-2/TRBV6-3,TRBD1,TRBJ2-1,CASSYRDRVSNEQFF,TGTGCCAGCAGTTACAGGGACAGGGTATCAAATGAGCAGTTCTTC
few,15,TRBV28,-,TRBJ2-5,CASRPLTQGSGEQYF,TGTGCCAGCAGGCCACTAACACAGGGATCGGGGGAGCAGTACTTC
-,16,TRBV27,TRBD1,TRBJ2-4,CASSLSIGTGKNIQYF,TGTGCCAGCAGTTTATCTATTGGGACAGGGAAAAACATTCAGTACTTC
-,14,TRBV4-1,-,TRBJ2-2,CATSGVEDTGELFF,TGCGCCACCTCAGGGGTAGAGGACACCGGGGAACTGTTTTTT
-,15,TRBV7-9,-,TRBJ2-5,CASSFSTGLQETQYF,TGTGCCAGCAGCTTTTCGACAGGCCTCCAAGAGACCCAGTACTTC
-,12,TRBV12-3/TRBV12-4,TRBD1,TRBJ1-1,CASSTDRASGFF,TGTGCCAGCAGTACGGACAGGGCTTCGGGTTTCTTT
-,15,TRBV29-1,TRBD1,TRBJ2-3,CSVGMRQGSGDTQYF,TGCAGCGTTGGGATGAGACAGGGGTCTGGGGATACGCAGTATTTT
-,13,TRBV28,TRBD1,TRBJ2-1,CASSSGQRETQFF,TGTGCCAGCAGTTCGGGACAGCGAGAGACCCAGTTCTTC
few,12,TRBV29-1,-,TRBJ1-1,CSVVGEWPEAFF,TGCAGCGTTGTCGGAGAGTGGCCTGAAGCTTTCTTT
-,15,TRBV7-2,-,TRBJ2-5,CASSLGVGSKGTQYF,TGTGCCAGCAGCTTAGGAGTGGGGTCCAAGGGGACCCAGTACTTC
-,17,TRBV6-1,-,TRBJ1-3,CASSEAAGRISGNTIYF,TGTGCCAGCAGTGAAGCCGCCGGGAGGATCTCTGGAAACACCATATATTTT
-,16,TRBV7-8,-,TRBJ2-7,CVSSLAPAGAQYEQYF,TGTGTCAGCAGCTTAGCCCCGGCAGGAGCTCAATACGAGCAGTACTTC
few,16,TRBV4-1,-,TRBJ2-1,CASSQEGPPSTYEQFF,TGCGCCAGCAGCCAAGAAGGGCCCCCGTCAACATATGAGCAGTTCTTC
-,17,TRBV29-1,-,TRBJ2-3,CSVADPFAGGIRDTQYF,TGCAGCGTTGCCGATCCCTTCGCCGGAGGGATCCGAGATACGCAGTATTTT
-,13,TRBV10-3,-,TRBJ2-7,CAIRGAQLREQYF,TGTGCCATCAGGGGAGCCCAACTACGAGAGCAGTACTTC
many,14,TRBV6-2/TRBV6-3,-,TRBJ1-5,CASSISLRDQPQHF,TGTGCCAGCAGTATTTCTCTCAGGGATCAGCCCCAGCATTTT
few,14,TRBV9,-,TRBJ2-7,CASSAETTGLGQYF,TGTGCCAGCAGCGCCGAGACGACAGGCTTAGGGCAGTACTTC
-,14,TRBV6-1,TRBD1,TRBJ2-4,CTSRGTGGLDIQYF,TGTACCAGCAGGGGGACAGGGGGACTGGACATTCAGTACTTC
-,18,TRBV7-6,TRBD2,TRBJ2-1,CASSPSTSGGAAIYEQFF,TGTGCCAGCAGCCCGTCGACTAGCGGGGGGGCCGCGATATATGAGCAGTTCTTC
few,15,TRBV5-1,-,TRBJ2-1,CASSFTQANYNEQFF,TGCGCCAGCAGCTTCACACAGGCCAACTACAATGAGCAGTTCTTC
medium-sized,11,TRBV5-4,-,TRBJ1-1,CASSLNGEAFF,TGTGCCAGCAGCTTGAACGGCGAAGCTTTCTTT
-,18,TRBV5-1,TRBD2,TRBJ2-1,CASSLLAGVQSSPNEQFF,TGCGCCAGCAGCTTACTAGCGGGGGTCCAGAGTAGTCCCAATGAGCAGTTCTTC
-,17,TRBV25-1,-,TRBJ2-7,CASSVEGWGTSSYEQYF,TGTGCCAGCAGTGTTGAAGGATGGGGGACCTCCAGCTACGAGCAGTACTTC
-,13,TRBV20-1,TRBD1,TRBJ1-4,CSSEDRLGEKLFF,TGCAGTTCGGAGGACAGGCTAGGGGAAAAACTGTTTTTT